In its sample, the clone carrying this T cell receptor beta chain was seen many times. The sample originates from a study of early T cells in non-severe SARS-CoV-2 infection. TCRdb recomputed calls from the 5' RACE reads with MiXCR, one row per CDR3 protein. The data hold tens of thousands of distinct CDR3 sequences, with around 9.3% observed a single time. The sample consisted of whole blood. This receptor was taken from an adult who was a healthcare worker with PCR-confirmed SARS-CoV-2 infection or an uninfected control (not recorded which).

The CDR3 sequence: CASSLAGANEQYF. CDR3 nucleotides: TGCGCCAGCAGCTTGGCCGGGGCTAACGAGCAGTACTTC. The chain joins TRBV5-1 to TRBJ2-7; D assignment may be TRBD1 or TRBD2 (5 bases each). Trimming cost V 0 bases and J 5 bases, with 9 bases left between them. The CDR3 runs 13 residues. Germline CDR1 is SGHRS and CDR2 is YFSETQ.